These T cell receptor beta chains were read from a single sample in a study of neoadjuvant anti-PD-1 for oral cavity cancer. The method was immunoSEQ multiplex PCR; TCRdb's version includes in-frame clones alone and lacks a portion of them. The table includes about 72,000 clones, 80% to 90% detected once. This material consisted of PBMCs, taken before nivolumab (anti-PD-1) treatment. The receptors were sampled from a person aged 35 to 85 with oral cavity squamous cell carcinoma. The CDR3 runs from the conserved cysteine through the conserved F or W. Fields, in order: clone size, D gene, V gene, J gene, CDR3 DNA, CDR3 protein. D genes are given only for firm matches. Part of the rows lack a size; the others show once, few, many or a class for expanded clones.

NA,TRBD2,TRBV6-1,TRBJ2-1,TGTGCCAGCAGTGATACTAGCGGGATAGTTGAGCAGTTCTTC,CASSDTSGIVEQFF
NA,NA,TRBV6-5,TRBJ1-6,TGTGCCAGCAACTTGGCAGATAATTCACCCCTCCACTTT,CASNLADNSPLHF
few,TRBD2,TRBV7-8,TRBJ2-1,TGTGCCAGCAGGCTGAGGAGGGGCGGGAGGGCCGATGAGCAGTTCTTC,CASRLRRGGRADEQFF
NA,NA,TRBV27,TRBJ1-5,TGTGCCAGCAGTTTAACATCAGGGTTCTCTGGCAATCAGCCCCAGCATTTT,CASSLTSGFSGNQPQHF
NA,NA,TRBV4-1,TRBJ1-5,TGCGCCAGCAGCCGCCAGGCGAATCAGCCCCAGCATTTT,CASSRQANQPQHF
once,TRBD2,TRBV6-5,TRBJ2-7,TGTGCCAGCAGTGCCGGGGAGGGGCCCTACGAGCAGTACTTC,CASSAGEGPYEQYF
NA,NA,TRBV7-6,TRBJ2-5,TGTGCCAGCAGAAACACAGGGGAGGGGGAGACCCAGTACTTC,CASRNTGEGETQYF
NA,NA,TRBV9,TRBJ2-7,TGTGCCAGCAGCGTAGCTGGCGGAACCTACGAGCAGTACTTC,CASSVAGGTYEQYF
NA,NA,TRBV2,TRBJ1-3,TGTGCCAGCAAGGCAGCCGTAACTGGAAACACCATATATTTT,CASKAAVTGNTIYF
NA,NA,TRBV9,TRBJ1-1,TGTGCCAGCAGCGTAGGAGGCACGGGGGTGTTGAGTACCACTGAAGCTTTCTTT,CASSVGGTGVLSTTEAFF
NA,TRBD1,TRBV5-1,TRBJ1-1,TGCGCCAGCAGCAAAGACAGGGGGCTGGGAAACACTGAAGCTTTCTTT,CASSKDRGLGNTEAFF
NA,TRBD2,TRBV2,TRBJ2-3,TGTGCCAGCATACCGACTAGCGGGTATTGGGATACGCAGTATTTT,CASIPTSGYWDTQYF
NA,TRBD1,TRBV10-3,TRBJ2-7,TGTGCCATCTCAGGGGGCGCAGGCCCCTACGAGCAGTACTTC,CAISGGAGPYEQYF
once,TRBD1,TRBV6-5,TRBJ2-5,TGTGCCAGCACTTTGACAGGGATGAGGGGCGAGACCCAGTACTTC,CASTLTGMRGETQYF
NA,NA,TRBV2,TRBJ1-5,TGTGCCAGCAGTGAAATTCGCTGGGGGCTAAATCAGCCCCAGCATTTT,CASSEIRWGLNQPQHF
NA,NA,TRBV30,TRBJ1-4,TGTGCCTGTCGTCTCTGGGGGGCGACTGCAACTAATGAAAAACTGTTTTTT,CACRLWGATATNEKLFF
once,TRBD1,TRBV13,TRBJ2-7,TGTGCCAGCAGCGGGGGACAGAGGACCTACGAGCAGTACTTC,CASSGGQRTYEQYF
NA,NA,TRBV27,TRBJ2-7,TGTGCCAGCAGTTTAGGGGGACGGGACTTCTATGACGAGCAGTACTTC,CASSLGGRDFYDEQYF
NA,NA,TRBV5-6,TRBJ2-3,TGTGCCAGCAGCTCCTTGCAGAGCACAGATACGCAGTATTTT,CASSSLQSTDTQYF
NA,NA,TRBV10-3,TRBJ2-1,TGTGCCATCAGTGATGGTTTGGTAGACGGGTATGAGCAGTTCTTC,CAISDGLVDGYEQFF
NA,NA,TRBV7-9,TRBJ1-1,TGTGCCAGCAGCCTGTCCGGGACAATGAACACTGAAGCTTTCTTT,CASSLSGTMNTEAFF
NA,NA,TRBV7-9,TRBJ1-6,TGTGCCAGCAGCCCAGGACAGAAAAATTCACCCCTCCACTTT,CASSPGQKNSPLHF
NA,NA,TRBV28,TRBJ2-3,TGTGCCACCAGGGGATGGGATACGCAGTATTTT,CATRGWDTQYF
NA,NA,TRBV7-3,TRBJ2-4,TGTGCCAGCAGCTCGACAGGCTGGACCAAAAACATTCAGTACTTC,CASSSTGWTKNIQYF
NA,NA,TRBV25-1,TRBJ1-2,TGTGCCAGCAGTGATCCCCGGCGCCTGGGCTACACCTTC,CASSDPRRLGYTF
once,TRBD1,TRBV5-8,TRBJ1-4,TGTGCCAGCAGCAGGGACAGCTTAGCGAGTGAAAAACTGTTTTTT,CASSRDSLASEKLFF
NA,TRBD2,TRBV2,TRBJ2-2,TGTGCCGGCTCCGGACTAGCTAGCACCGGGGAGCTGTTTTTT,CAGSGLASTGELFF
NA,NA,TRBV7-2,TRBJ2-3,TGTGCCAGCAGCTTATGGCGCGCGCAACGGGGAGATACGCAGTATTTT,CASSLWRAQRGDTQYF
NA,NA,TRBV12-5,TRBJ2-3,TGTGCTAGTGGCGCCACCCCCCACACAGATACGCAGTATTTT,CASGATPHTDTQYF
few,NA,TRBV10-3,TRBJ1-1,TGTGCCATCAGTGTACAGGGTTACACTGAAGCTTTCTTT,CAISVQGYTEAFF
NA,TRBD2,TRBV11-3,TRBJ2-1,TGTGCCAGCAGCTTAGATCAGGGAGGGACTACGTCCTACAATGAGCAGTTCTTC,CASSLDQGGTTSYNEQFF
NA,TRBD1,TRBV7-9,TRBJ1-1,TGTGCCAGCAGCTTAGAGGGACAGGGCCTTCTCGAAGCTTTCTTT,CASSLEGQGLLEAFF
NA,NA,TRBV4-1,TRBJ1-2,TGCGCCAGCAGCCAAGACGGCGCATCCTCGGGCTACACCTTC,CASSQDGASSGYTF
NA,NA,TRBV5-5,TRBJ1-5,TGTGCCAGCAGCCGGGCAGGAGTTTCGCCCCAGCATTTT,CASSRAGVSPQHF
few,NA,TRBV30,TRBJ1-5,TGTGCCTGGAGTCCGGGGGCGGGAAATCAGCCCCAGCATTTT,CAWSPGAGNQPQHF
few,NA,TRBV4-1,TRBJ1-3,TGCGCCAGTTCTGACATTCCTGGAAACACCATATATTTT,CASSDIPGNTIYF
NA,TRBD1,TRBV25-1,TRBJ2-3,TGTGCCAGCAGTGCCCCAACAGGGGGAGTCTCAGATACGCAGTATTTT,CASSAPTGGVSDTQYF